Sequencing of this T cell receptor (beta chain) was carried out in a study of CD8+ T cells in alopecia areata. Whole-study context: Treated patients swallowed 5 to 10 mg of oral tofacitinib twice daily. Tofacitinib continued for 6 to 18 months and was then withheld for 6 months. Study-wide points: Besides other cells, scalp samples also yield sequences of resident alphabeta T cells from normal skin. Mice showed clearer TCR sharing than patients did, a gap that was possibly HLA-related.

Notes on this clone: Its antigen is unidentified.

CDR1 is SGHDT and CDR2 is YYEEEE in the germline V gene. The CDR3 has 16 residues. The V and J ends lost 0 bases and 3 bases respectively, with 12 bases between them. cDNA prepared by RNA extraction and subsequent reverse transcription served as the template for sequencing. The table came from immunoSEQ multiplex PCR; TCRdb's copy has only in-frame clones and leaves some out. The sample lists about 150,000 clones; roughly 48% were seen once. The specimen was CD4+ T cells sorted from blood. This receptor was taken from a human donor with alopecia areata. The gene calls are TRBV5-6 and TRBJ2-2, with D unclear. CDR3 sequence: CASSLVGDRHTGELFF. In DNA form, the CDR3 reads TGTGCCAGCAGCTTGGTTGGGGATCGGCACACCGGGGAGCTGTTTTTT.